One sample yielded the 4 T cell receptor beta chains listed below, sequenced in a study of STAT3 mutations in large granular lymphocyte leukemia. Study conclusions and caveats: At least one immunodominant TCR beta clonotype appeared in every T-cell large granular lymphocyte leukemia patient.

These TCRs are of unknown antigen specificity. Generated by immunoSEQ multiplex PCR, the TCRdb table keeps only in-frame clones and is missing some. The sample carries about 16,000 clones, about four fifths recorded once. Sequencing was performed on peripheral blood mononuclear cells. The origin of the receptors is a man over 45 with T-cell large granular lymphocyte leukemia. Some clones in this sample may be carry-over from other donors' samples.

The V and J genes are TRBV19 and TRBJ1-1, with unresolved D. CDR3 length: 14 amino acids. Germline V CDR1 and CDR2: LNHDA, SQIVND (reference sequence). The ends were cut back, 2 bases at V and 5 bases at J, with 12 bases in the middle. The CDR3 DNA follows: TGTGCCAGTAGTATAAGGAGGGAGACGACTGAAGCTTTCTTT. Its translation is CASSIRRETTEAFF.

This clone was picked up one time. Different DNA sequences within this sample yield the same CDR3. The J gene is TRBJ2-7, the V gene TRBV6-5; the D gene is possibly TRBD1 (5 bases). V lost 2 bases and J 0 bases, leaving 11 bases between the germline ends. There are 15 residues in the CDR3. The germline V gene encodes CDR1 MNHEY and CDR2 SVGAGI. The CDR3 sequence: CASSYVQGSSYEQYF. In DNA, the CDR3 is TGTGCCAGCAGTTACGTCCAGGGATCCTCCTACGAGCAGTACTTC.

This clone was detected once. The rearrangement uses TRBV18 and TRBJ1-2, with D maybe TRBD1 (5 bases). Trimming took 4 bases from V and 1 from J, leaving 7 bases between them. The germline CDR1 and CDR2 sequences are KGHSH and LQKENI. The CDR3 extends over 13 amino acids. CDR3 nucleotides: TGTGCCAGCTCACGAGGGGTTAACTATGGCTACACCTTC. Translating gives CASSRGVNYGYTF. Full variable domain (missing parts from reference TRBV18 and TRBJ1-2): NAGVMQNPRHLVRRRGQEARLRCSPMKGHSHVYWYRQLPEEGLKFMVYLQKENIIDESGMPKERFSAEFPKEGPSILRIQQVVRGDSAAYFCASSRGVNYGYTFGSGTRLTVV.

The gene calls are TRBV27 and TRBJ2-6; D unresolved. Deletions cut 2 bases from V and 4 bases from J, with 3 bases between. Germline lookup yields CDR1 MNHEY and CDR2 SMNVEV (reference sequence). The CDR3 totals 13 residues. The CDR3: CASSLQGANVLTF. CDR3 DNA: TGTGCCAGCAGTTTACAGGGGGCCAACGTCCTGACTTTC. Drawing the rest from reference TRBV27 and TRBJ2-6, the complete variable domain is EAQVTQNPRYLITVTGKKLTVTCSQNMNHEYMSWYRQDPGLGLRQIYYSMNVEVTDKGDVPEGYKVSRKEKRNFPLILESPSPNQTSLYFCASSLQGANVLTFGAGSRLTVL.